This T cell receptor (beta chain) is from a study of blood T cell repertoires in COVID-19. Overall study: Spain, Italy and the United States supplied samples that represented acute and convalescent COVID-19. Sample material is recorded as cDNA or gDNA derived from T cells, B-cell-depleted T cells, or PBMCs.

The germline V gene has CDR1 LNHDA and CDR2 SQIVND (reference sequence). This CDR3 comprises 11 residues. Trimming took 3 bases from V and 11 from J; bases not matched to a gene: 4. Per the study methods: Reference gene primer amplification yielded estimated nucleated cell counts. The assay was immunoSEQ multiplex PCR, and TCRdb's table has in-frame clones only and misses some. D and trimming were read from the DNA, whereas the V and J calls and clone size are those reported in that table. The profile shows over 200,000 clones, just over 85% of them singletons. The rearrangement uses TRBV19 and TRBJ2-7; 7 positions agree with TRBD2. The sample taken for sequencing was peripheral blood. The receptor was derived from a man in his late teens or twenties with active or convalescent COVID-19. The CDR3 bases are TGTGCCAGTAGTATGGGGCGGGAGAAGTACTTC. Its protein is CASSMGREKYF.